The clone carrying this T cell receptor (beta chain) was seen a handful of times. The antigen is not known. This record belongs to a study of cytomegalovirus exposure and HLA in healthy donors. Points from the study as a whole: Most of the TCR beta V segments (in an earlier analysis) were productive either about 87% or about 30% of the time. Cytomegalovirus-associated TCR beta chains were listed, numbering under 200. TRBV6-2, TRBV6-3 and some other V segments were excluded as indistinguishable. Links to common viral pathogens appeared, in a later analysis, for several of the most significant clusters.

PCR employed 60 Vbeta and 13 Jbeta primers. The data were produced by immunoSEQ multiplex PCR, yet TCRdb's version contains in-frame clones alone and is incomplete. Here the sample spans around 79,000 clones, 73% being singletons. Germline V lookup: CDR1 MNHNS, CDR2 SASEGT. The CDR3 covers 12 residues. Trimming took 7 bases from V and 3 from J, leaving 10 bases between them. This chain links TRBV6-1 with TRBJ2-7, with a possible D match to TRBD1 (6 bases). This clonotype was sampled from a woman in her forties in good health and CMV-seropositive. The sequenced sample was PBMCs. The CDR3 nucleotides read TGTGCCAGCATCCGACAGGACTACGAGCAGTACTTC. This codes for CASIRQDYEQYF.